Reported below is one T cell receptor (beta chain). What this receptor recognizes is not known. No clone much larger than this one lies a single base away; base qualities are absent. Library preparation employed the immunoSEQ multiplex PCR assay. A mixture of 60 forward primers for TCR Vbeta segments and 13 reverse primers for TCR Jbeta segments was used in the multiplex PCR. The CDR3 region of rearranged TCR beta genes was amplified from genomic DNA with a multiplex PCR assay. On the Illumina HiSeq System, the amplified TCR beta libraries were sequenced as 87-base-pair reads. The source study handled its data this way. A later analysis counted about 80 million unique TCR beta chains across the 550 to 700 repertoires, and about 10 million of these chains were shared by at least two donors. Raw reads were error-corrected and collapsed into unique sequences with a nearest-neighbor algorithm that merged closely related sequences to remove PCR and sequencing errors. V, D and J gene segments were assigned by aligning CDR3 sequences to IMGT reference sequences. For a sequence to be retained, a match of at least six nucleotides was required to both a V gene segment and a J gene segment. Rearrangements were classified as productive when the CDR3 lacked stop codons and remained in frame with V and J, and all other rearrangements were classified as non-productive. Following IMGT convention, CDR3 was defined as the stretch from the second conserved V-encoded cysteine up to the conserved J-encoded phenylalanine. The earlier analysis of roughly 590 of the donors excluded any sequence lacking an unambiguous match to a single V gene segment. An earlier analysis of about 600 of the donors called V segments functional above 56.7% productive rearrangements and segregating when the between-donor standard deviation exceeded 5%. A statistical classification framework was developed to diagnose cytomegalovirus status using the catalog of TCR beta chain sequences. In a later analysis, TCR nucleotide sequences were compared against IMGT/GENE-DB human TR gene sequences so that V and J genes could be assigned. A later analysis assigned CDR3 sequences and most-parsimonious VDJ recombination scenarios with the TCRdist pipeline. In a later analysis, every TCR beta chain was defined by the combination of its CDR3 amino acid sequence and its V-gene family, and reads without a unique V-gene family were dropped. To address suspected cross-contamination and a sequencing artifact, a later analysis removed a few hundred highly shared, low-generation-probability nucleotide sequences. In a later analysis, a clonal expansion index was calculated for each public chain from normalized within-repertoire ranks of inferred template counts. A later analysis computed generation probabilities with a VDJ recombination model fitted to out-of-frame rearrangements, and checked the results against IGoR. Hypergeometric tests were used in a later analysis to score TCR-TCR, TCR-HLA and TCR-CMV co-occurrence, with a repertoire-size bias correction applied to the TCR pairs. False discovery rates were estimated in a later analysis by permuting HLA or CMV assignments 20 times. In a later analysis, co-occurring TCRs were grouped using DBSCAN, with TCRdist sequence similarity added in when clustering inside HLA-allele-positive subsets. Repertoires with fewer than 30,000 or more than 120,000 public chains were left out of co-occurrence clustering, as were about five repertoires with anomalous nucleotide sharing. Entries here come from immuneACCESS through TCRdb and include only in-frame sequences with V and J called. Some clones fail to appear in such tables; in the studies checked, an unresolved V gene covers under half of the shortfall, and the cause of the remainder is unknown. Clonal size and the V and J genes are those of that table, whereas D and trimming came from the DNA. In this sample the table shows roughly 130,000 clones, around 84% of which occur a single time. Together, the top ten hold under 3% of the sample.

This sample was taken from a study of cytomegalovirus exposure and HLA in healthy donors (dated by TCRdb to the late 2010s). About the full investigation: In an earlier analysis of 550 to 750 of the donors, less than 350 Gb of sequence data and 100 million or so unique TCR beta sequences from about 190 million T cells were reported. Around 300 gigabases of sequencing data and tens of millions of unique TCR sequences were included in an early release covering roughly 600 HLA-typed donors. Of the approximately 400 genotyped donors, around 81% fell in the genetic ancestry cluster associated with self-reported Caucasian donors. The study was designed to test whether signatures of past pathogen exposure could be identified by cataloging public T cell receptors. Using immunosequencing, the study profiled T cell repertoires from about 650 subjects and related those repertoires to cytomegalovirus serostatus. A separate validation cohort of roughly 130 different subjects was used in addition to the 666-subject first cohort. The study combined high-throughput TCR immunosequencing, statistical association of individual TCRs with disease status, and machine learning to predict cytomegalovirus infection status. A later analysis re-examined previously published TCR beta repertoires from more than 550 donors and added high-resolution HLA genotyping to investigate patterns of TCR occurrence. In the later analysis, no new phenotypic data were used to find candidate immune exposures; instead, reliance was placed on TCR beta sequences and their occurrence across donors. To decide whether each TCR beta V gene segment behaved as functional or pseudogenic, an earlier analysis of some 600 of the donors relied on high-throughput TCR beta sequencing. Donor age, sex, ethnicity and CMV serostatus were compiled alongside the repertoire data. Genome-wide SNP genotypes for about 60% of the roughly 700 donors were used in a later genetic analysis, which treated that subset as a discovery cohort. Every repertoire in the discovery cohort had been generated on one and the same sequencing platform. HLA typing included class I and class II loci at four-digit resolution. Typing coverage varied by locus: about 629-630 donors for A, B, C, DRB1 and DQB1; 522 for DQA1; about 600 for DPA1; 400 to 480 for DPB1. A few DR-DQ haplotypes were handled as single units for association and clustering because linkage in the cohort was strong. On average, roughly 240,000 unique TCR beta nucleotide sequences were sequenced per donor among 398 genotyped donors of the cohort, with approximately 18% of those sequences being non-productive.

On the study overall, not on this receptor specifically: The study gave a list of roughly 150 TCR beta chains associated with cytomegalovirus. A further reported finding was that TCR beta sequences accurately predicted the HLA-A and HLA-B alleles for most subjects in the first cohort. This cohort had only TCR beta chains sequenced, and the lack of alpha or paired-chain data limited which features could be detected. Because HLA typing was missing for some donors at each locus, association tests included only the typed subset. In both the original and validation cohorts, the classifier was reported to diagnose cytomegalovirus status with high specificity and sensitivity. At a false discovery rate of 0.05, a later analysis linked 16,951 TCR beta sequences to specific HLA alleles. While some public TCRs were present in many individuals, most TCR sequences turned up only very rarely across donors. Linkage disequilibrium might explain the correlated functional status among segregating V segments, but an unknown experimental factor could not be ruled out. In a later analysis, several top co-occurrence clusters were reported to appear linked to parvovirus B19, influenza, CMV and Epstein-Barr virus. A later analysis found that HLA-associated TCR beta chains were more clonally expanded and had lower generation probabilities than equally common non-associated chains. According to the authors, the approach could potentially be generalized to other disease states and immunological phenotypes. Seventeen rarely observed V segments, including chromosome 9 orphons, were excluded from the earlier analysis of approximately 600 of the donors because counts were too low. According to a later analysis, most CMV-associated TCR beta chains appeared to be HLA-restricted, and the HLA associations seemed to be driven largely by CMV exposure. A cluster of highly shared sequence variants was judged likely to be a technical artifact of the sequencing pipeline. In a later analysis, the rate of TCR association differed among HLA loci, with DRB1 alleles having the most associated TCRs and HLA-C alleles having the fewest. V-gene and J-gene trimming of TCR beta chains was associated with a missense DCLRE1C variant in a later genetic analysis, and the association was replicated in an independent cohort. Sequencing depth was assumed to be roughly uniform across donors in the presence/absence analyses, though that assumption may not hold. Because the 87-base-pair reads could not distinguish some IMGT-functional V segments, including TRBV6-2 and TRBV6-3, those segments were excluded. Assigning TCR associations to individual alleles was difficult when HLA alleles, especially DR and DQ, strongly co-occurred. Immune exposure information for the cohort was limited to CMV serostatus. In vitro tests confirmed that a few of the cytomegalovirus-associated TCR beta chains recognize cytomegalovirus antigens. According to a later genetic analysis, donors in an Asian-associated ancestry cluster had fewer N-insertions in productive TCRs than the roughly 670-donor mean. An earlier analysis of roughly 570 of the donors showed that most TCR beta V segments appeared in productive rearrangements either about 87% or about 30% of the time, which broadly matched IMGT annotations.

The CDR3 numbers 15 residues from cysteine through phenylalanine. This entry keeps only the CDR3 DNA: 45 bases, framed from base 1. V ends up 4 bases short and J 9 bases short, with an unmatched junction base count of 9. CDR1 SGHRS and CDR2 YFSETQ are derived from the germline V gene. The cohort comprised around 690 healthy bone marrow donors. At the time of sampling, every cohort member was nominally healthy, though immune exposures that went unrecorded were likely present. The donor tested CMV seropositive, placing the donor among the 250 to 350 seropositive members of the cohort. Every donor gave a peripheral blood sample, and the peripheral blood mononuclear cells from that sample were used for TCR beta sequencing. Genomic DNA extraction from the blood cell samples was performed with the Qiagen DNeasy Blood Extraction Kit.

Sequenced input: PBMCs. The TCR was taken from a woman aged 18-35 years in good health and CMV-seropositive. The rearrangement combines TRBV5-1 with TRBJ2-6, and TRBD1 aligns with 8 junction nucleotides. The sequenced DNA: TGCGCCAGCAGCCCCGAAGGCGACAGGGGCAACGTCCTGACTTTC. Its translation reads: CASSPEGDRGNVLTF.